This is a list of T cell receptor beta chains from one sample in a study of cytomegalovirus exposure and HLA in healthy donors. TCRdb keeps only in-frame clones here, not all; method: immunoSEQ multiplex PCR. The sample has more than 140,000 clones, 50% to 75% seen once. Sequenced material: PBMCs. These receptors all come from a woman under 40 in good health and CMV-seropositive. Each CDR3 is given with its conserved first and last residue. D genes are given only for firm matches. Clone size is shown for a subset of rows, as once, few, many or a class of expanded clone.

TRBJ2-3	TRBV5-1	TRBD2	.	CASSLRGSGGAADTQYF	TGCGCCAGCAGCTTGCGGGGTAGCGGGGGGGCAGCAGATACGCAGTATTTT
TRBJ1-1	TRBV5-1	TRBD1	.	CANSIGQGTEAFF	TGCGCCAACAGCATAGGACAGGGGACTGAAGCTTTCTTT
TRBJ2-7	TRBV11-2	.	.	CASSLGPGNEQYF	TGTGCCAGCAGCTTAGGTCCGGGGAACGAGCAGTACTTC
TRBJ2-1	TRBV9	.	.	CASSVASGDGEQFF	TGTGCCAGCAGCGTAGCTTCCGGGGATGGTGAGCAGTTCTTC
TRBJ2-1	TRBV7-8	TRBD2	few	CASIPSRGVPNEQFF	TGTGCCAGCATCCCCTCGCGGGGGGTACCCAATGAGCAGTTCTTC
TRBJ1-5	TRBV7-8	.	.	CASSLSGVWPQHF	TGTGCCAGCAGCTTATCGGGAGTCTGGCCCCAGCATTTT
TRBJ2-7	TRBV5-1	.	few	CASSRVRQGRYEQYF	TGCGCCAGCAGCAGGGTCCGGCAGGGGCGCTACGAGCAGTACTTC
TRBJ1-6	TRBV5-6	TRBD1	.	CASTVTGEVSPLHF	TGTGCCAGCACCGTCACAGGGGAAGTTTCACCCCTCCACTTT
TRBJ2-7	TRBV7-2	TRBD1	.	CASSSPWAGGEQYF	TGTGCCAGCAGCTCCCCTTGGGCAGGGGGCGAGCAGTACTTC
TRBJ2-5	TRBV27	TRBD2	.	CASSSRVGGRARETQYF	TGTGCCAGCAGTTCCAGGGTCGGCGGGAGGGCCAGGGAGACCCAGTACTTC
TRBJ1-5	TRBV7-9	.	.	CASSSHSNQPQHF	TGTGCCAGCAGCTCCCATAGCAATCAGCCCCAGCATTTT
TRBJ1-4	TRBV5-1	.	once	CASSAQGGGNEKLFF	TGCGCCAGCAGCGCGCAGGGCGGGGGTAATGAAAAACTGTTTTTT
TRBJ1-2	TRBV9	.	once	CASSVDRANGYTF	TGTGCCAGCAGCGTGGACAGAGCTAACGGCTACACCTTC
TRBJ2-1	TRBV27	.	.	CASSLVPEGEQFF	TGTGCCAGCAGTTTGGTTCCAGAGGGTGAGCAGTTCTTC
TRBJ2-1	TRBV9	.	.	CASSVAPSGNEQFF	TGTGCCAGCAGCGTAGCACCCAGTGGCAATGAGCAGTTCTTC
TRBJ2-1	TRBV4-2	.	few	CASSLYSYNEQFF	TGTGCCAGCAGCCTTTACTCTTACAATGAGCAGTTCTTC
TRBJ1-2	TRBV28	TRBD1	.	CASSLQGGFHYGYTF	TGTGCCAGCAGTTTACAGGGGGGCTTTCACTATGGCTACACCTTC
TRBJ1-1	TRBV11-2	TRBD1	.	CASRDTGQGNTEAFF	TGTGCCAGCAGGGATACGGGACAGGGTAACACTGAAGCTTTCTTT
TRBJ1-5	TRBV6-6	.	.	CASSLFATGVNQPQHF	TGTGCCAGCAGTTTGTTTGCCACGGGGGTAAATCAGCCCCAGCATTTT
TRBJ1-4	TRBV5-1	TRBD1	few	CASRPGQDEKLFF	TGCGCCAGCAGACCGGGACAGGATGAAAAACTGTTTTTT
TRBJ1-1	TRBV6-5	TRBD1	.	CASSYGGQGITEAFF	TGTGCCAGCAGTTACGGTGGACAGGGGATCACTGAAGCTTTCTTT
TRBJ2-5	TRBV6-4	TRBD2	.	CASSDPPGLVRTWETQYF	TGTGCCAGCAGTGACCCACCGGGACTAGTGAGGACCTGGGAGACCCAGTACTTC
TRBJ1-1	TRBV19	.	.	CASSIAFNSEAFF	TGTGCCAGTAGTATTGCGTTTAATTCTGAAGCTTTCTTT
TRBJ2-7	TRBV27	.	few	CASSLSNTGGLYYEQYF	TGTGCCAGCAGTTTATCAAACACAGGGGGACTATACTACGAGCAGTACTTC
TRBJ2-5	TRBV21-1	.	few	CASSKGGLFRGPQYF	TGTGCCAGCAGCAAAGGGGGACTTTTTAGGGGGCCCCAGTACTTC
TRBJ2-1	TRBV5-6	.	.	CASSLAEAGPAGEQFF	TGTGCCAGCAGCTTGGCCGAAGCGGGCCCTGCGGGTGAGCAGTTCTTC
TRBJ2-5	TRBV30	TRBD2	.	CAWSVRLAGGFGSEETQYF	TGTGCCTGGAGTGTTCGGCTAGCGGGGGGCTTTGGGTCCGAAGAGACCCAGTACTTC
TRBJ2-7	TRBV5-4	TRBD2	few	CASSPTLAGPLYEQYF	TGTGCCAGCAGTCCGACTCTAGCGGGGCCTCTCTACGAGCAGTACTTC
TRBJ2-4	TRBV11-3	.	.	CASSLQAKNIQYF	TGTGCCAGCAGCTTACAGGCCAAAAACATTCAGTACTTC
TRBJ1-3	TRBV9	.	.	CASSVTGFSGNTIYF	TGTGCCAGCAGCGTTACAGGGTTCTCTGGAAACACCATATATTTT
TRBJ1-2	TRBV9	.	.	CASSVREGYGYTF	TGTGCCAGCAGCGTGCGGGAGGGCTATGGCTACACCTTC
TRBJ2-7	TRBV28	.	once	CASSKIAESYEQYF	TGTGCCAGCAGCAAAATAGCGGAGTCCTACGAGCAGTACTTC
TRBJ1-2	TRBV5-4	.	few	CASSSVKMDSYGYTF	TGTGCCAGCAGCTCGGTTAAGATGGACAGCTATGGCTACACCTTC
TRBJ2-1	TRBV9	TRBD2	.	CASSPRGGGDYNEQFF	TGTGCCAGCAGCCCCCGAGGTGGGGGGGACTACAATGAGCAGTTCTTC
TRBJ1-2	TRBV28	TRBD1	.	CASSSDRDYGYTF	TGTGCCAGCAGTTCCGACAGGGACTATGGCTACACCTTC
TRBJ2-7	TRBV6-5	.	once	CASSLVPYEQYF	TGTGCCAGCAGTTTAGTACCCTACGAGCAGTACTTC
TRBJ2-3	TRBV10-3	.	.	CAISESQADTDTQYF	TGTGCCATCAGTGAGTCGCAAGCGGACACAGATACGCAGTATTTT
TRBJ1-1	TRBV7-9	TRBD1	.	CAGAQGALGDTEAFF	TGTGCCGGAGCTCAGGGGGCTCTAGGGGACACTGAAGCTTTCTTT
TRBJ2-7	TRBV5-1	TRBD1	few	CASSLTGEPYEQYF	TGCGCCAGCAGCTTGACAGGGGAACCCTACGAGCAGTACTTC
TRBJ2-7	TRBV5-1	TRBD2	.	CASSLTSGGYTYEQYF	TGCGCCAGCAGCCTGACTAGCGGGGGCTACACCTACGAGCAGTACTTC
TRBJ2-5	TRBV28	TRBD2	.	CASRGQGGETQYF	TGTGCCAGCAGGGGGCAGGGAGGGGAGACCCAGTACTTC
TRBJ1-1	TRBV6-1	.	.	CASSQGGTEAFF	TGTGCCAGCAGCCAAGGAGGGACTGAAGCTTTCTTT
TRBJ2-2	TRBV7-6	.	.	CASSFNRNTGELFF	TGTGCCAGCAGCTTTAACAGGAACACCGGGGAGCTGTTTTTT
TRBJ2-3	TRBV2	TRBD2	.	CASSISGRSDTQYF	TGTGCCAGCAGCATTAGCGGGAGGTCAGATACGCAGTATTTT
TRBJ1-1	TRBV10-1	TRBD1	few	CASGKQGEEAFF	TGCGCCAGCGGAAAACAGGGGGAAGAAGCTTTCTTT
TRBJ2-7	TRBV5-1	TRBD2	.	CASSGRGASYEQYF	TGCGCCAGCAGCGGGCGGGGGGCGTCCTACGAGCAGTACTTC
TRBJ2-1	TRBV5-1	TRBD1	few	CASSEDPGTGIEQFF	TGCGCCAGCAGCGAGGACCCCGGGACAGGGATTGAACAGTTCTTC
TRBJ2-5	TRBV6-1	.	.	CASSVSVETQYF	TGTGCCAGCAGTGTATCCGTGGAGACCCAGTACTTC
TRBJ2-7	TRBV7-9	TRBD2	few	CASTPGGSSYEQYF	TGTGCCAGCACCCCGGGGGGGAGCTCCTACGAGCAGTACTTC
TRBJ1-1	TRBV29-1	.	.	CSVGFGTEAFF	TGCAGCGTTGGATTCGGCACTGAAGCTTTCTTT
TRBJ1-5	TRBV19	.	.	CASTGTSPNQPQHF	TGTGCCAGTACCGGGACATCACCCAATCAGCCCCAGCATTTT
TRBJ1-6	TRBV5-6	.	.	CASSWPGRENSPLHF	TGTGCCAGCAGCTGGCCGGGGCGGGAAAATTCACCCCTCCACTTT
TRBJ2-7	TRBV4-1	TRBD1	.	CASSQGDRADEQYF	TGCGCCAGCAGCCAAGGGGACAGGGCCGACGAGCAGTACTTC
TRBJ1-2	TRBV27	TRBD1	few	CASSSQGAWGYTF	TGTGCCAGCAGTTCGCAGGGGGCGTGGGGCTACACCTTC
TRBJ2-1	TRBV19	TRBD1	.	CASSIATGGYEQFF	TGTGCCAGTAGTATTGCTACAGGGGGCTATGAGCAGTTCTTC
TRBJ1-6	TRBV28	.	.	CASSPKNSPLHF	TGTGCCAGCAGTCCTAAAAATTCACCCCTCCACTTT
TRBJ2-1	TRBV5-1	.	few	CASSDGGANEQFF	TGCGCCAGCAGCGACGGCGGGGCAAATGAGCAGTTCTTC
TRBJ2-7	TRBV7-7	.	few	CASSLGRITEQYF	TGTGCTAGCAGCTTAGGCAGGATAACCGAGCAGTACTTC